Shown below are 19 T cell receptor beta chains from a single sample sequenced in a study of T cell repertoires in cytomegalovirus infection. What these receptors recognize is not known. MiXCR was run by TCRdb on the reads, yielding one entry per CDR3 protein. Of hundreds of thousands of distinct CDR3 sequences listed, roughly 46% are singletons. The material sequenced was cultured PBMCs, taken from culture after CMV antigen stimulation. Every receptor here comes from a human donor in good health (CMV status not recorded). Some clones in this sample may be carry-over from other donors' samples.

In DNA, the CDR3 is TGCGCCAGCCGGGGGGCGGGACCTCGCTCCTACAATGAGCAGTTCTTC. Translation: CASRGAGPRSYNEQFF. This chain connects TRBV23-1 to TRBJ2-1; perhaps TRBD2 as D (7 bases). TRBV23-1 is an ORF; its function is uncertain. Trimming shortened V by 8 bases and J by 0 bases, and 17 bases separated the two germline ends. The CDR3 spans 16 residues.

V gene TRBV7-8 combines with J gene TRBJ1-1, with D possibly matching TRBD1 (6 bases). The germline V gene encodes CDR1 SGHVS and CDR2 FQNEAQ. V lost 5 bases to trimming and J lost 4 bases, with 11 bases between them. The CDR3 loop spans 13 amino acids. CDR3 residues: CASSRGRGTEAFF. CDR3 nucleotides: TGTGCCAGCAGCCGGGGGCGCGGCACTGAAGCTTTCTTT.

The genes are TRBV12-3 or TRBV12-4 and TRBJ2-1; possibly TRBD2 for D (6 bases). The CDR3 has 15 amino acids. V was trimmed by 5 bases and J by 8 bases, leaving 19 bases between them. The CDR3 reads CASSPSRDLEDEQFF. DNA for the CDR3: TGTGCCAGCAGTCCCTCCCGGGACTTGGAGGATGAGCAGTTCTTC.

This clonotype occurred many times. The CDR3 bases are TGTGCCAGCAGCTTAGGACGGGACCAGCCCCAGCATTTT. Protein: CASSLGRDQPQHF. This chain uses TRBV7-2 with TRBJ1-5, with D tentatively TRBD1 (5 bases). The CDR3 runs to 13 residues. Germline V gives CDR1 SGHTA, CDR2 FQGNSA. V lost 1 base to trimming and J lost 7 bases, with 8 bases between them.

V and J are TRBV10-3 and TRBJ2-3, with 8 bases that match TRBD1. Germline V gene sequence: CDR1 ENHRY, CDR2 SYGVKD. V was pared by 7 bases and J by 6 bases, with 12 bases of the junction left unmatched. This CDR3 spans 15 amino acids. The CDR3 DNA follows: TGTGCCATCACCCCAGGGGGCGGAGCCGATGATACGCAGTATTTT. The encoded protein is CAITPGGGADDTQYF.

This clonotype has just one count. The genes are TRBV7-9 and TRBJ2-1; possibly TRBD2 for D (6 bases). V gave up 5 bases and J gave up 8 bases, with 22 bases separating them. There are 16 residues in the CDR3. Germline V gene lookup returns CDR1 SEHNR and CDR2 FQNEAQ (reference sequence). The CDR3 DNA reads TGTGCCAGCAGCCGCCTTGGAAGGAAGTGGGGGGATGAGCAGTTCTTC. Its translation: CASSRLGRKWGDEQFF.

This clonotype was seen once. One end of the junction does not line up with germline, which may come from a read error. This chain connects TRBV7-4 to TRBJ2-7; 7 positions agree with TRBD1. This CDR3 is 13 amino acids long. Germline lookup yields CDR1 SGHVT and CDR2 SQSDAQ. CDR3 region: CASSTEGAYKQYF. The CDR3 DNA reads TGTGCCAGCAGCACCGAGGGGGCCTACAAGCAGTACTTC.

A few counts support this clonotype. This chain connects TRBV7-2 to TRBJ2-1; 9 bases map to TRBD1. The CDR3 has 16 amino acids. Germline V CDR1 and CDR2: SGHTA, FQGNSA. J lost 3 bases, V lost 3 bases, and 6 bases had no gene match. The CDR3 loop is CASSFRGTGLYNEQFF. DNA for the CDR3: TGTGCCAGCAGCTTCCGCGGGACAGGGCTCTACAATGAGCAGTTCTTC.

This clonotype was seen only a few times. V gene TRBV28 combines with J gene TRBJ2-7, with D possibly matching TRBD2 (5 bases). The CDR3 extends over 15 amino acids. V gave up 5 bases and J gave up 1 base, with 15 bases separating them. The germline V gene has CDR1 MDHEN and CDR2 SYDVKM. CDR3 in amino acids: CASSLSPPGSYEQYF. DNA of the CDR3: TGTGCCAGCAGTCTCTCCCCCCCGGGATCCTACGAGCAGTACTTC.

V usage is TRBV12-5 and J usage is TRBJ2-1, with unresolved D. The germline gives CDR1 LGHNT, CDR2 FRNRAP. CDR3 size: 16 residues. Trimming removed 2 bases from V and 1 base from J, with 12 bases in between. The DNA for the CDR3 is TGTGCTAGTGGTTTGATGCTCGAAGGGTCCTACAATGAGCAGTTCTTC. Translated, it gives CASGLMLEGSYNEQFF.

The gene calls are TRBV12-3 or TRBV12-4 and TRBJ1-2; 8 bases are a match to TRBD1. J was trimmed by 8 bases and V by 5 bases; bases with no gene match: 13. The length of the CDR3 is 15 residues. For the CDR3, the DNA is TGTGCCAGCAGTCTCCGACGGACAGGGTGGTCCGGCTACACCTTC. This encodes CASSLRRTGWSGYTF.

The chain has TRBV7-2 and TRBJ1-2, with D maybe TRBD1 (5 bases). With 5 bases removed from V and 0 bases from J, the gap between germline ends came to 13 bases. Germline V gene lookup returns CDR1 SGHTA and CDR2 FQGNSA. The CDR3 totals 15 residues. Here the CDR3 reads CASSPHSTANYGYTF. CDR3 bases: TGTGCCAGCAGCCCTCACTCGACAGCTAACTATGGCTACACCTTC.

Comment on this clonotype: It is unclear where the CDR3 begins or ends on the DNA, so no DNA is shown, and the CDR3 is as TCRdb lists it. This chain uses TRBV12-3 or TRBV12-4 with TRBJ1-1; TRBD1 is the table's D call and was not checked against the DNA. Ends included, the CDR3 has 14 residues. The CDR3 is CASSFLAGDAEAFF.

This clonotype showed up just a few times. The chain carries TRBV7-6 and TRBJ2-1; TRBD2 matches at 9 bases. CDR1 SGHVS and CDR2 FNYEAQ come from the germline V gene. With 5 bases clipped from V and 0 bases from J, the junction kept 8 bases outside the gene matches. The CDR3 totals 17 residues. The CDR3 reads CASSPLFSGSSYNEQFF. The CDR3 DNA is TGTGCCAGCAGCCCACTGTTTAGCGGGAGCTCCTACAATGAGCAGTTCTTC.

The chain recombines TRBV14 with TRBJ2-7; D perhaps matches TRBD1 (6 bases). The CDR3 runs 15 residues. The V and J ends lost 6 bases and 6 bases respectively, with 21 bases between them. CDR1 and CDR2 (germline): SGHDN, FVKESK. In DNA form, the CDR3 reads TGTGCCAGCAGATACTCTGGGGGCCCCCCCGGCGAGCAGTACTTC. Translated, it gives CASRYSGGPPGEQYF.

This clonotype came up a few times. The gene calls are TRBV6-1 and TRBJ1-6; D is unresolved. Deletions cut 0 bases from V and 13 bases from J, with 10 bases between. There are 13 residues in the CDR3. In germline, CDR1 is MNHNS, CDR2 SASEGT. The CDR3 loop reads CASSEAADAPLHF. DNA of the CDR3: TGTGCCAGCAGTGAAGCGGCAGACGCTCCCCTCCACTTT.

The sample holds one count of this clonotype. J is TRBJ1-5 and V is TRBV20-1; D possibly corresponds to TRBD1 (5 bases). The length of the CDR3 is 14 residues. The germline V gene has CDR1 DFQATT and CDR2 SNEGSKA (reference sequence). With 3 bases removed from V and 6 bases from J, the gap between germline ends came to 15 bases. As DNA, the CDR3 is TGCAGTGCTAGGGCCCTCGGGGGAGTTCAGCCCCAGCATTTT. This gives the protein CSARALGGVQPQHF.

This clonotype appeared a few times. The J gene is TRBJ2-7, the V gene TRBV7-2; tentative D call: TRBD1 (5 bases). CDR3 length: 16 residues. Germline V gene lookup returns CDR1 SGHTA and CDR2 FQGNSA. V was pared by 1 base and J by 0 bases, with 13 bases between. The CDR3 DNA sequence: TGTGCCAGCAGCTTAGTGGGGCGGCTAGACTCCTACGAGCAGTACTTC. Protein sequence: CASSLVGRLDSYEQYF.

In this sample, this clonotype turned up many times. This CDR3 is CASSLVGSYNEQFF. The CDR3 region has the DNA TGTGCCAGCAGCTTAGTTGGCTCCTACAATGAGCAGTTCTTC. The rearrangement uses TRBV7-2 and TRBJ2-1; D remains ambiguous. Germline V CDR1 and CDR2: SGHTA, FQGNSA. Trimming left V 1 base short and J 0 bases short, with 4 bases between. This CDR3 is built from 14 residues.